Below are 8 T cell receptor beta chains sequenced from a single sample in a study of T cell clones after liver transplantation. Some clones are missing from TCRdb's copy, which holds only in-frame ones; the method was immunoSEQ multiplex PCR. Here the sample spans tens of thousands of clones, roughly nine tenths being singletons. The sample consisted of CD4+ T cells from blood, taken before liver transplant. The receptors derive from a human donor who received a liver transplant.

V is TRBV6-5 and J is TRBJ1-5; D call uncertain. CDR1 is MNHEY, CDR2 SVGAGI, per germline. This CDR3 comprises 15 residues. V lost 6 bases to trimming and J lost 2 bases, with 14 bases between them. CDR3: CASSASGIGNQPQHF. As DNA, the CDR3 is TGTGCCAGCAGCGCTAGTGGGATTGGCAATCAGCCCCAGCATTTT.

The V call is TRBV29-1, the J call TRBJ2-3, with 9 positions matching TRBD2. Germline V lookup: CDR1 SQVTM, CDR2 ANQGSEA. The CDR3 consists of 16 residues. After removal of 0 bases from V and 5 bases from J, the junction contained 9 bases not matched to a gene. CDR3 protein: CSVEERVAGAVDTQYF. The CDR3 DNA is TGCAGCGTTGAAGAACGGGTAGCGGGAGCGGTAGATACGCAGTATTTT.

The rearrangement links TRBV5-1 to TRBJ2-4, with D possibly being TRBD1 or TRBD2 (6 bases each). The CDR3 is 16 amino acids. CDR1 SGHRS and CDR2 YFSETQ come from the germline V gene. V shed 1 base and J shed 6 bases, with 17 bases lying between them. CDR3: CASSLLPDGGGNIQYF. CDR3 in DNA: TGCGCCAGCAGCTTGTTACCCGACGGGGGCGGAAACATTCAGTACTTC. Drawing the rest from reference TRBV5-1 and TRBJ2-4, the complete variable domain is KAGVTQTPRYLIKTRGQQVTLSCSPISGHRSVSWYQQTPGQGLQFLFEYFSETQRNKGNFPGRFSGRQFSNSRSEMNVSTLELGDSALYLCASSLLPDGGGNIQYFGAGTRLSVL.

The chain joins TRBV28 to TRBJ1-3, with a possible D match to TRBD1 (6 bases). Germline values: CDR1 MDHEN, CDR2 SYDVKM. CDR3 length: 16 amino acids. V lost 8 bases and J lost 0, with 17 bases in between. The CDR3: CASSFGGPSSGNTIYF. The CDR3 DNA follows: TGTGCCAGCTCCTTCGGGGGCCCCAGCTCTGGAAACACCATATATTTT.

The V call is TRBV28, the J call TRBJ2-7, with 8 bases fitting TRBD1. V lost 3 bases to trimming and J lost 6 bases; unmatched junction nucleotides: 10. Looked up from germline, CDR1 is MDHEN and CDR2 is SYDVKM. The CDR3 covers 15 residues. This CDR3 is CASSFLPRGHREQYF. CDR3 coding DNA: TGTGCCAGCAGTTTCTTGCCCAGGGGGCACCGCGAGCAGTACTTC.

The V gene is TRBV4-1, the J gene TRBJ1-4, with 7 bases matching TRBD1. This CDR3 has 16 amino acids. Germline CDR1 reads MGHRA; CDR2 reads YSYEKL. V was clipped by 0 bases and J by 6 bases; unmatched bases: 7. The CDR3 is CASSQERQGLHEKLFF. In nucleotides, the CDR3 is TGCGCCAGCAGCCAAGAACGACAGGGCCTTCATGAAAAACTGTTTTTT.

The chain recombines TRBV7-2 with TRBJ2-7; TRBD1 aligns across 7 bases. This CDR3 spans 15 amino acids. The V gene end was trimmed by 5 bases and the J gene end by 2 bases; junction bases not matched to a gene: 9. Germline V CDR1 and CDR2: SGHTA, FQGNSA. CDR3 protein: CASSPQGQATYEQYF. The CDR3, as DNA: TGTGCCAGCAGCCCGCAAGGACAGGCGACCTACGAGCAGTACTTC. Full variable domain (outside the CDR3, taken from reference TRBV7-2 and TRBJ2-7): GAGVSQSPSNKVTEKGKDVELRCDPISGHTALYWYRQSLGQGLEFLIYFQGNSAPDKSGLPSDRFSAERTGGSVSTLTIQRTQQEDSAVYLCASSPQGQATYEQYFGPGTRLTVT.

The V and J genes are TRBV18 and TRBJ1-1; the D gene is possibly TRBD1 (6 bases). V lost 3 bases and J 0 bases, leaving 11 bases between the germline ends. This CDR3 has 15 residues. Germline loops: CDR1 KGHSH, CDR2 LQKENI. CDR3 loop: CASSPQGSMNTEAFF. CDR3 coding DNA: TGTGCCAGCTCACCTCAGGGGTCCATGAACACTGAAGCTTTCTTT.